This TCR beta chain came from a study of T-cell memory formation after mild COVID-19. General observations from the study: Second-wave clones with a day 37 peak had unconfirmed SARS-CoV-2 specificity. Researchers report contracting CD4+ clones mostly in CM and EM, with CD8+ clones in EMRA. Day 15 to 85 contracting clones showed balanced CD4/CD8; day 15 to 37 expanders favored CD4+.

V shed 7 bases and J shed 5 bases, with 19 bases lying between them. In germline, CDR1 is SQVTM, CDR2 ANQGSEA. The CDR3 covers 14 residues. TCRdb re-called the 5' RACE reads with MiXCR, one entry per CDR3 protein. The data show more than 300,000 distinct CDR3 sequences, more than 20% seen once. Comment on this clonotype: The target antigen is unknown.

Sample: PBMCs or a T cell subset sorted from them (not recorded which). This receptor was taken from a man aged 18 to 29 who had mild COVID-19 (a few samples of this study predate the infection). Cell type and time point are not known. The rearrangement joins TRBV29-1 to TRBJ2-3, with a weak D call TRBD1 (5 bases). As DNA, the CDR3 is TGCAGCGCCGGGCGGACATCCGAGGTAGATACGCAGTATTTT. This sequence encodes CSAGRTSEVDTQYF.